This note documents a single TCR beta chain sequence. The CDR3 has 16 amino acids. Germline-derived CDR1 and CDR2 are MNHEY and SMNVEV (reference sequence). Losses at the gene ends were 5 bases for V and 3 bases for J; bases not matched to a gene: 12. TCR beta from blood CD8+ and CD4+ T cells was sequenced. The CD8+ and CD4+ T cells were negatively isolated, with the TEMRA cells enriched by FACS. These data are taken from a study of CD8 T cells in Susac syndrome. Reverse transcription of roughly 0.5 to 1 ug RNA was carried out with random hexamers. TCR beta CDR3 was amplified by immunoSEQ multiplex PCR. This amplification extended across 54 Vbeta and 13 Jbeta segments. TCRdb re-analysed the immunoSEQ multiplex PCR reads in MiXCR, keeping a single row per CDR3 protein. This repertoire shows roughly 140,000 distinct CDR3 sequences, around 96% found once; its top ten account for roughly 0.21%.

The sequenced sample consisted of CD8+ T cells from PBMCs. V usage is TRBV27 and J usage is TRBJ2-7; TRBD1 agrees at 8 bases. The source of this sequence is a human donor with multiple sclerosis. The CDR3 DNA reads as TGTGCCAGCAGTACCCCCCCCGGGACAGGTCTCTACGAGCAGTACTTC. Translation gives CASSTPPGTGLYEQYF.